The 7 T cell receptor beta chains reported below all come from one sample, sequenced in a study of T cell repertoires in aging, cancer and after chemotherapy. Rearranged V-D-J TRB sequences were amplified with a mixed TRB-A/B primer pool. TCRdb re-called the multiplex PCR reads with MiXCR, one entry per CDR3 protein. The sample holds 3,000 to 4,000 distinct CDR3 sequences, 25% to 30% seen once. Peripheral blood genomic DNA, not sorted cells or RNA, was the template. The sample consisted of blood. The receptors originated from a human donor with a solid tumor.

The chain recombines TRBV7-2 with TRBJ2-1; TRBD2 might be the D (5 bases). The CDR3 has 15 amino acids. The ends were cut back, 1 base at V and 9 bases at J, with 16 bases in the middle. Germline lookup yields CDR1 SGHTA and CDR2 FQGNSA. The CDR3 sequence is CASSLGQLGRGEQFF. CDR3 sequence (DNA): TGTGCCAGCAGCTTAGGCCAACTAGGCCGCGGTGAGCAGTTCTTC.

In this sample, this clonotype is medium-sized. This chain joins TRBV6-1 and TRBJ2-5, with 11 bases that match TRBD2. Germline loops: CDR1 MNHNS, CDR2 SASEGT. This CDR3 region has 14 residues. Trimming cost V 8 bases and J 5 bases; bases outside gene matches: 7. The CDR3 reads CASHSGGGAETQYF. CDR3 DNA sequence: TGTGCCAGCCATAGCGGGGGGGGTGCGGAGACCCAGTACTTC.

Sample share makes this clonotype medium-sized (0.01 to 0.1%). The J gene is TRBJ1-6, the V gene TRBV24-1; D unclear. The CDR3 has 16 amino acids. Per germline, CDR1 KGHDR and CDR2 SFDVKD. The V end lost 0 bases, the J end lost 9 bases, and 14 bases lay between the germline ends. The CDR3 bases are TGTGCCACCAGTGATTTGTGGGCCAGTTGGGCTTCACCCCTCCACTTT. Encoded protein: CATSDLWASWASPLHF.

This clonotype is medium-sized. V is TRBV5-5 and J is TRBJ2-1; 9 nucleotides match TRBD2. V trimming: 3 bases; J trimming: 8 bases; junction bases outside the gene matches: 12. The CDR3 is made up of 16 amino acids. Germline V gene lookup returns CDR1 SGHKS and CDR2 YYEKEE (reference sequence). The CDR3, as DNA: TGTGCCAGCAGCTCAATTAGCGGGAGAATCTGGGATGAGCAGTTCTTC. Its translation: CASSSISGRIWDEQFF.

The DNA of the CDR3 is TGTGCCAGCAGTGTGTTGAGCGGGAGCGCCATCAATGAGCAGTTCTTC. It specifies CASSVLSGSAINEQFF. The rearrangement links TRBV6-1 to TRBJ2-1; 8 bases are a match to TRBD2. The CDR3 sequence is 16 residues long. J gave up 6 bases and V 4 bases, and 11 bases lay outside the gene matches. CDR1 is MNHNS and CDR2 is SASEGT in the germline V gene.

The DNA of the CDR3 is TGTGCCAGCAGTTCCCCCGGGACTAGCGGCTCCTACGAGCAGTACTTC. Translating gives CASSSPGTSGSYEQYF. The chain links TRBV27 to TRBJ2-7, with TRBD2 matching 11 bases. The CDR3 is 16 residues long. Per the germline V gene, CDR1 is MNHEY and CDR2 is SMNVEV (reference sequence). V trimming: 4 bases; J trimming: 0 bases; junction bases outside the gene matches: 5.

V gene TRBV18 combines with J gene TRBJ1-1; D not certain. The V end was cut by 3 bases, the J end by 0 bases, with 8 bases between. Germline-derived CDR1 and CDR2 are KGHSH and LQKENI. The CDR3 has 14 residues. The CDR3, as DNA: TGTGCCAGCTCACCTGAGACGGTGAACACTGAAGCTTTCTTT. As protein: CASSPETVNTEAFF.